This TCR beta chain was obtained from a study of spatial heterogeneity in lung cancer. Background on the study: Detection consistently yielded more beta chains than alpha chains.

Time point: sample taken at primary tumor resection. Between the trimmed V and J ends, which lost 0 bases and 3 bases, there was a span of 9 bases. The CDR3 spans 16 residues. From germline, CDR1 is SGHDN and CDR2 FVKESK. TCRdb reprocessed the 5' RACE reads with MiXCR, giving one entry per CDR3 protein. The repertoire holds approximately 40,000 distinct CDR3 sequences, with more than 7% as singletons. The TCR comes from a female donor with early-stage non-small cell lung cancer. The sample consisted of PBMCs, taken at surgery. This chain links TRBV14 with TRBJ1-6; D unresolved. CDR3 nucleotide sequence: TGTGCCAGCAGCCAAGACCGGCAGGACTATAATTCACCCCTCCACTTT. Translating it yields CASSQDRQDYNSPLHF.